The sequence of this TCR beta chain was determined in a study of cytomegalovirus exposure and HLA in healthy donors. Study observations and caveats: TCR beta chains numbering 150 to 200 were designated cytomegalovirus-associated.

V lost 2 bases, J lost 4 bases, and 12 bases lay in between. Germline CDR1 MRHNA, CDR2 SNTAGT. This CDR3 contains 15 residues. As for this clone: Its antigen is unknown.

The protocol was immunoSEQ multiplex PCR, while the TCRdb copy is restricted to in-frame clones and leaves out a portion. This sample has some 350,000 clones; 75% to 90% occur once, and the top ten carry 0.95% to 1.5%. This TCR came from a woman under 40 in good health and CMV-seropositive. The V call is TRBV6-4, the J call TRBJ2-1, with D tentatively TRBD1 or TRBD2 (6 bases each). Sequencing used PBMCs. The CDR3 nucleotides read TGTGCCAGCAGTGACGAGGGGGGAGTATACAATGAGCAGTTCTTC. Residues: CASSDEGGVYNEQFF.